This T cell receptor (beta chain) was recorded in a study of T-cell reconstitution after alpha-beta-depleted transplantation in children. Library preparation (for TCRbeta) was performed with unique molecular identifiers. TCRdb re-called the PCR reads with MiXCR, one entry per CDR3 protein. The sample has roughly 500,000 distinct CDR3 sequences; about 30% are singletons. V lost 11 bases to trimming and J lost 9 bases, with 16 bases between them. This CDR3 has 12 residues. This TCR came from a human donor who donated a stem cell graft to a child with aplastic anemia. The V call is TRBV12-3 or TRBV12-4, the J call TRBJ1-4; D gene unclear. The sample here was PBMCs from the stem cell graft donor, taken from the stem cell graft. The DNA of the CDR3 is TGTGCCTCGCGGGCCGTCCGGAAAAAACTGTTTTTT. Translated, it gives CASRAVRKKLFF.